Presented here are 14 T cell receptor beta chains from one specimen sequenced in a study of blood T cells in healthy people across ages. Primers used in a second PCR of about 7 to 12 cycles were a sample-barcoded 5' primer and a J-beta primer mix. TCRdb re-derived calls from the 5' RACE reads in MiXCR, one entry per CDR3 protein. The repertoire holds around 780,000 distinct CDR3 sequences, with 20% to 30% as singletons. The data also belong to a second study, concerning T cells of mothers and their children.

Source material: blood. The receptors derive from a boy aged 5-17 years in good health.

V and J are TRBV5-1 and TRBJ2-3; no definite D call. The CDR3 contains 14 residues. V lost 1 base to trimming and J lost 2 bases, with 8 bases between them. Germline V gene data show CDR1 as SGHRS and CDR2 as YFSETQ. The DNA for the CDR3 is TGCGCCAGCAGCTTGCTCCGCGCCACAGATACGCAGTATTTT. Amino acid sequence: CASSLLRATDTQYF.

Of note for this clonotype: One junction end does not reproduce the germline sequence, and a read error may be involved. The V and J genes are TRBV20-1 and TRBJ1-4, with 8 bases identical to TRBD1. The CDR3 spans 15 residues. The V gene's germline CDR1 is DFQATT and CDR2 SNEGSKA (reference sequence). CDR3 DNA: TGCAGTGCTAGAGATCCGACAGGGGAGGGGGAAAAACCGTTTTTT. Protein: CSARDPTGEGEKPFF.

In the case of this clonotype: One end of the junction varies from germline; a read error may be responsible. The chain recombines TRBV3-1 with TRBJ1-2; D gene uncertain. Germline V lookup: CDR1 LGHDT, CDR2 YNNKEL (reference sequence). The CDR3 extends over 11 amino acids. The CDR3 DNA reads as TGTGCCAGCAGCCGAAACTATGGCTGCACCTTC. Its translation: CASSRNYGCTF.

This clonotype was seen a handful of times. CDR3 residues: CATSRDGRNTGELFF. DNA of the CDR3: TGTGCCACCAGCAGAGACGGCAGAAACACCGGGGAGCTGTTTTTT. The chain links TRBV15 to TRBJ2-2, with D hard to call. The CDR3 covers 15 residues. Germline CDR1 is LNHNV and CDR2 is YYDKDF (reference sequence). V dropped 0 bases and J dropped 2 bases, with 7 bases sitting between them.

CDR3 bases: TGTGCCAGCAGCCAAGAGGCCACCTACAATGAGCAGTTCTTC. It yields the protein CASSQEATYNEQFF. V gene TRBV3-1 combines with J gene TRBJ2-1, with D unresolved. The CDR3 has 14 residues. In germline, CDR1 is LGHDT, CDR2 YNNKEL (reference sequence). V was pared by 0 bases and J by 2 bases, with 5 bases between.

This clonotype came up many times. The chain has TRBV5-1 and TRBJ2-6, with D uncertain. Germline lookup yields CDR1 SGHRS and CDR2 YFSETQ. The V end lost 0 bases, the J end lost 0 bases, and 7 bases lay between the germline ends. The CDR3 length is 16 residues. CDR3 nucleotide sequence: TGCGCCAGCAGCTTGGGGGCCGACTCTGGGGCCAACGTCCTGACTTTC. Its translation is CASSLGADSGANVLTF.

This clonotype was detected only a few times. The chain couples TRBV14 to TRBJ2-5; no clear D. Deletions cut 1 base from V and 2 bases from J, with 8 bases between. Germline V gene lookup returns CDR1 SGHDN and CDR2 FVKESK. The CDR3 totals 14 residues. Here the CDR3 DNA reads TGTGCCAGCAGCCAAGTTTCTACGCAAGAGACCCAGTACTTC. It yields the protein CASSQVSTQETQYF.

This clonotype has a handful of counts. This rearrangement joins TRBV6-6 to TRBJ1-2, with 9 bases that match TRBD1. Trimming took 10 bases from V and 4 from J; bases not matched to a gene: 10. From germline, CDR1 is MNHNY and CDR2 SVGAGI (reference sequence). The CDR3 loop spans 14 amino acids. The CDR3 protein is CATAEGQGGYGYTF. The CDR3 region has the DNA TGTGCCACAGCTGAGGGACAGGGAGGCTATGGCTACACCTTC.

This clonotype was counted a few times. DNA of the CDR3: TGTGCCAGCAGTGAATTTGTGGCTCCCTACGAGCAGTACTTC. It translates to CASSEFVAPYEQYF. The chain links TRBV25-1 to TRBJ2-7; D is ambiguous. The CDR3 is 14 residues long. The V gene lost 1 base and the J gene lost 2 bases, with 9 bases spanning the gap. Germline V gene data show CDR1 as MGHDK and CDR2 as SYGVNS.

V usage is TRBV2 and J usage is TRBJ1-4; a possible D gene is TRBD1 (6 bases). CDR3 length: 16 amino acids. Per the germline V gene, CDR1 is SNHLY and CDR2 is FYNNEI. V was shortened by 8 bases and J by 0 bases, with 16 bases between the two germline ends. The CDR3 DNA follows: TGTGCCAGCGGGGGCCTCTCCGGAGCAACTAATGAAAAACTGTTTTTT. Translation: CASGGLSGATNEKLFF. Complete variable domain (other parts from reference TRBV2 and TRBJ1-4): EPEVTQTPSHQVTQMGQEVILRCVPISNHLYFYWYRQILGQKVEFLVSFYNNEISEKSEIFDDQFSVERPDGSNFTLKIRSTKLEDSAMYFCASGGLSGATNEKLFFGSGTQLSVL.

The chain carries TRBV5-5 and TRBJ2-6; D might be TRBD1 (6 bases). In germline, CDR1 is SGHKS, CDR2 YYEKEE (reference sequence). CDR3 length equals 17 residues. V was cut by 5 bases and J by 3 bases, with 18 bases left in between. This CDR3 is CASRGDTFLDGANVLTF. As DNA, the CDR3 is TGTGCCAGCAGAGGGGACACGTTCTTGGATGGGGCCAACGTCCTGACTTTC. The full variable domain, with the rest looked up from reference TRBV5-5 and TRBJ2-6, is DAGVTQSPTHLIKTRGQQVTLRCSPISGHKSVSWYQQVLGQGPQFIFQYYEKEERGRGNFPDRFSARQFPNYSSELNVNALLLGDSALYLCASRGDTFLDGANVLTFGAGSRLTVL.

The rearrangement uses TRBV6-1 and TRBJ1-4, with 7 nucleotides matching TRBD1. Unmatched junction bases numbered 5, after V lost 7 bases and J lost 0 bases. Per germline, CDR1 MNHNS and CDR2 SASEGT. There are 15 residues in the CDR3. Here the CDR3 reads CASTGTAATNEKLFF. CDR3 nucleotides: TGTGCCAGCACAGGGACAGCCGCAACTAATGAAAAACTGTTTTTT.

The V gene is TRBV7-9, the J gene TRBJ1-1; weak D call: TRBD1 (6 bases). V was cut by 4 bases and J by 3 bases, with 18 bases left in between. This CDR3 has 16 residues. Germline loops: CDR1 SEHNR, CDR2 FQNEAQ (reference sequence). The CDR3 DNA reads TGTGCCAGCAGCTCCAAGGGGTCGGGGGCGTACACTGAAGCTTTCTTT. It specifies CASSSKGSGAYTEAFF.

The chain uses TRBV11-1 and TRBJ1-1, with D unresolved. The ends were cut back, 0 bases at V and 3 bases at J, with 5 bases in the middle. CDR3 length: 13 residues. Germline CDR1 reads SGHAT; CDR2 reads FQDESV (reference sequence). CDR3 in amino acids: CASSLAQYTEAFF. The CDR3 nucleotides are TGTGCCAGCAGCTTAGCTCAGTACACTGAAGCTTTCTTT. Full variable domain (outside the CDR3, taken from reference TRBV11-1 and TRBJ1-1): EAEVAQSPRYKITEKSQAVAFWCDPISGHATLYWYRQILGQGPELLVQFQDESVVDDSQLPKDRFSAERLKGVDSTLKIQPAELGDSAMYLCASSLAQYTEAFFGQGTRLTVV.